The 32 T cell receptor beta chains below all came from one sample that was sequenced in a study of T cell responses to AZD1222 COVID-19 vaccine. TCRdb keeps only in-frame clones here, not all; method: immunoSEQ multiplex PCR. Of 100,000 to 150,000 clones listed, over 80% were seen once; the top ten hold 14%. Sample: peripheral blood, taken on day 0 of AZD1222 vaccination. All receptors derive from an adult in good health.

The V gene is TRBV7-2, the J gene TRBJ2-7; D may correspond to TRBD1 or TRBD2 (5 bases each). The CDR3 covers 16 residues. V was cut by 2 bases and J by 0 bases, with 14 bases left in between. CDR1 is SGHTA, CDR2 FQGNSA, per germline. The DNA of the CDR3 is TGTGCCAGCAGCTTAAACCTGGGGGTCAGCTCCTACGAGCAGTACTTC. Protein sequence: CASSLNLGVSSYEQYF.

The chain uses TRBV14 and TRBJ2-1; 10 nucleotides match TRBD1. V shed 1 base, J shed 7 bases, and the junction held 4 bases outside the gene matches. CDR1 and CDR2 from the germline V gene are SGHDN and FVKESK. The CDR3 totals 15 residues. CDR3 region: CASSQATGGENEQFF. CDR3 nucleotide sequence: TGTGCCAGCAGCCAAGCGACAGGGGGCGAGAATGAGCAGTTCTTC.

The chain has TRBV7-2 and TRBJ2-7; a weak D match, TRBD1 (5 bases). The CDR3 is made up of 14 amino acids. V lost 1 base to trimming and J lost 3 bases, with 10 bases between them. CDR1 SGHTA and CDR2 FQGNSA come from the germline V gene. The CDR3 is CASSLVQGGYEQYF. DNA of the CDR3: TGTGCCAGCAGCTTAGTGCAGGGCGGCTACGAGCAGTACTTC.

The chain employs TRBV4-1 and TRBJ2-7, with D possibly matching TRBD1 (6 bases). Germline CDR1 reads MGHRA; CDR2 reads YSYEKL. Trimming took off 5 bases at V and 2 bases at J, with 10 bases between the two ends. This CDR3 has 13 amino acids. The CDR3 loop is CASSSDSTYEQYF. The CDR3 DNA is TGCGCCAGCAGCTCGGACAGCACCTACGAGCAGTACTTC.

The chain couples TRBV11-2 to TRBJ2-7, with D possibly being TRBD2 (6 bases). Trimming took 0 bases from V and 2 from J, leaving 11 bases between them. Per germline, CDR1 SGHAT and CDR2 FQNNGV. The CDR3 runs to 15 residues. The CDR3, as DNA: TGTGCCAGCAGCTTAGAGCGGGGCAGCACCTACGAGCAGTACTTC. Its translation: CASSLERGSTYEQYF.

The chain has TRBV7-9 and TRBJ1-6, with 7 bases that match TRBD1. Unmatched junction bases numbered 3, after V lost 1 base and J lost 9 bases. This CDR3 region has 14 residues. Looked up from germline, CDR1 is SEHNR and CDR2 is FQNEAQ (reference sequence). The CDR3 nucleotides read TGTGCCAGCAGCTTAGGGGCAGGGGGTTCACCCCTCCACTTT. It is translated as CASSLGAGGSPLHF.

In nucleotides, the CDR3 is TGCGCCAGCAGCCTGGGACTAGCGGGGGGGCCGAGTAATGAGCAGTTCTTC. Residues: CASSLGLAGGPSNEQFF. The chain joins TRBV4-3 to TRBJ2-1, with 16 nucleotides matching TRBD2. V dropped 4 bases and J dropped 7; count of bases not matched to a gene: 7. The germline V gene encodes CDR1 LGHNA and CDR2 YSLEER. This CDR3 comprises 17 residues.

This chain uses TRBV9 with TRBJ2-1; 10 nucleotides agree with TRBD2. The CDR3 has 15 amino acids. The V segment lost 4 bases and the J segment 4 bases; nucleotides outside the gene matches: 5. Looked up from germline, CDR1 is SGDLS and CDR2 is YYNGEE. The CDR3 spells CASSPWTSGYNEQFF. CDR3 nucleotides: TGTGCCAGCAGCCCTTGGACTAGCGGTTACAATGAGCAGTTCTTC.

V usage is TRBV7-9 and J usage is TRBJ2-7; D may be TRBD1 or TRBD2 (5 bases each). This CDR3 spans 13 amino acids. The V and J ends lost 5 bases and 5 bases respectively, with 13 bases between them. Germline CDR1 and CDR2: SEHNR and FQNEAQ (reference sequence). The CDR3 region is CASSPPGAHEQYF. Here the CDR3 DNA reads TGTGCCAGCAGCCCTCCCGGGGCCCACGAGCAGTACTTC.

V gene TRBV10-3 combines with J gene TRBJ1-3; D possibly corresponds to TRBD1 (6 bases). Germline assignment: CDR1 ENHRY and CDR2 SYGVKD. CDR3 length equals 16 residues. V was pared by 10 bases and J by 0 bases, with 19 bases between. The CDR3 nucleotides are TGTGCCACCTCGGGGGGCTGGCAGCGCTCTGGAAACACCATATATTTT. Translating it yields CATSGGWQRSGNTIYF.

The rearrangement joins TRBV2 to TRBJ1-2; perhaps TRBD1 as D (6 bases). V was shortened by 6 bases and J by 0 bases, with 14 bases between the two germline ends. CDR1 is SNHLY, CDR2 FYNNEI, per germline. The CDR3 has 15 residues. CDR3 residues: CASRDRETPNYGYTF. The CDR3 DNA sequence: TGTGCCAGCAGGGACAGAGAGACCCCTAACTATGGCTACACCTTC. Based on the CDR3 plus reference TRBV2 and TRBJ1-2, the full variable domain is EPEVTQTPSHQVTQMGQEVILRCVPISNHLYFYWYRQILGQKVEFLVSFYNNEISEKSEIFDDQFSVERPDGSNFTLKIRSTKLEDSAMYFCASRDRETPNYGYTFGSGTRLTVV.

This chain uses TRBV3-1 (or the pseudogene TRBV3-2) with TRBJ1-2, with D tentatively TRBD1 (6 bases). Between the trimmed V and J ends, which lost 2 bases and 4 bases, there was a span of 14 bases. Germline loops: CDR1 LGHDT, CDR2 YNNKEL (reference sequence). There are 15 residues in the CDR3. CDR3 sequence (DNA): TGTGCCAGCAGCCAATTCCAGGGGCAAAGCTATGGCTACACCTTC. This codes for CASSQFQGQSYGYTF.

V usage is TRBV5-6 and J usage is TRBJ1-1; D remains ambiguous. V was shortened by 0 bases and J by 1 base, with 10 bases between the two germline ends. The CDR3 sequence is 15 residues long. Germline V gene sequence: CDR1 SGHDT, CDR2 YYEEEE. The CDR3: CASSLAVEGNTEAFF. CDR3 bases: TGTGCCAGCAGCTTGGCCGTAGAAGGGAACACTGAAGCTTTCTTT.

This clone has only one observation. This chain connects TRBV6-4 to TRBJ2-2; no definite D call. The CDR3 spans 14 residues. The germline V gene encodes CDR1 MRHNA and CDR2 SNTAGT. V was clipped by 0 bases and J by 4 bases, with 6 bases between them. CDR3 sequence: CASSDSSLTGELFF. The CDR3 region has the DNA TGTGCCAGCAGTGACTCGAGTCTCACCGGGGAGCTGTTTTTT.

The chain joins TRBV28 to TRBJ1-2; no reliable D call. This CDR3 has 13 amino acids. Germline values: CDR1 MDHEN, CDR2 SYDVKM. Between the trimmed V and J ends, which lost 10 bases and 2 bases, there was a span of 14 bases. In nucleotides, the CDR3 is TGTGCCATCCGGAACCTCGGCAACTATGGCTACACCTTC. Amino acid sequence: CAIRNLGNYGYTF.

This clone has more than one count but fewer than ten. The chain links TRBV7-8 to TRBJ1-5; D is perhaps TRBD1 (6 bases). The CDR3 sequence is 13 residues long. Germline CDR1 is SGHVS and CDR2 is FQNEAQ. The V end was cut by 2 bases, the J end by 9 bases, with 11 bases between. CDR3 residues: CASSLRGAWPQHF. The CDR3 nucleotides read TGTGCCAGCAGCTTAAGGGGGGCTTGGCCCCAGCATTTT.

The chain has TRBV10-3 and TRBJ1-1, with 7 bases identical to TRBD1. Germline V gene lookup returns CDR1 ENHRY and CDR2 SYGVKD. J was trimmed by 3 bases and V by 2 bases; bases with no gene match: 0. The CDR3 length is 13 residues. In DNA form, the CDR3 reads TGTGCCATCAGTGAGACAGGGGACACTGAAGCTTTCTTT. Its protein product is CAISETGDTEAFF.

The chain uses TRBV7-6 and TRBJ1-3, with 8 positions matching TRBD1. In germline, CDR1 is SGHVS, CDR2 FNYEAQ. The CDR3 loop spans 15 amino acids. Trimming removed 1 base from V and 7 bases from J; junction bases left unmatched: 6. Here the CDR3 DNA reads TGTGCCAGCAGCTTAGAGACAGGGGTGTGGAACACCATATATTTT. This encodes CASSLETGVWNTIYF. Filled out from reference TRBV7-6 and TRBJ1-3, the complete variable domain reads GAGVSQSPRYKVTKRGQDVALRCDPISGHVSLYWYRQALGQGPEFLTYFNYEAQQDKSGLPNDRFSAERPEGSISTLTIQRTEQRDSAMYRCASSLETGVWNTIYFGEGSWLTVV.

The J gene is TRBJ2-7, the V gene TRBV18, with D unresolved. Germline values: CDR1 KGHSH, CDR2 LQKENI. This CDR3 has 8 amino acids. V shed 4 bases and J shed 12 bases, with 4 bases lying between them. The CDR3 protein is CASSHRYF. The DNA for the CDR3 is TGTGCCAGCTCACATAGGTACTTC.

The V gene is TRBV6-2 or TRBV6-3, the J gene TRBJ2-1; 7 bases are shared with TRBD2. Germline CDR1 is MNHEY and CDR2 is SVGEGT. The CDR3 sequence is 17 residues long. The trim removed 2 bases at V and 1 base at J, leaving 8 bases unmatched. The chain's CDR3 is CASSYVVRGESYNEQFF. The CDR3, as DNA: TGTGCCAGCAGTTACGTTGTTCGGGGGGAGTCCTACAATGAGCAGTTCTTC.

V gene TRBV6-5 combines with J gene TRBJ2-1; D may be TRBD1 or TRBD2 (6 bases each). The CDR3 runs to 15 residues. The germline gives CDR1 MNHEY, CDR2 SVGAGI. V was trimmed by 8 bases and J by 3 bases, leaving 17 bases between them. The CDR3 DNA reads TGTGCCAGCGAAGCTAGAAAGGGGGGCTACAATGAGCAGTTCTTC. Translating gives CASEARKGGYNEQFF.

The V gene is TRBV6-5, the J gene TRBJ1-2; D perhaps matches TRBD1 (5 bases). Germline CDR1 MNHEY, CDR2 SVGAGI. V was shortened by 2 bases and J by 7 bases, with 11 bases between the two germline ends. The CDR3 spans 13 residues. The CDR3 sequence is CASSYRKGSGYTF. The CDR3 coding sequence is TGTGCCAGCAGTTACCGCAAGGGGAGTGGCTACACCTTC.

As regards this clone: No conserved phenylalanine or tryptophan is present at the end of the CDR3, so a read error is the likely explanation. The DNA is omitted, as the CDR3 cannot be located on it reliably, and the CDR3 follows TCRdb's listing. V is TRBV7-9 and J is TRBJ1-3. Germline loops: CDR1 SEHNR, CDR2 FQNEAQ (reference sequence). The CDR3 length is 11 residues, termini included. The CDR3 is CASGSEVLAGP.

This clone was detected a few times. The CDR3 loop reads CASSPYGGAGGNEQFF. The CDR3 DNA is TGTGCCAGCAGCCCTTATGGGGGGGCCGGCGGGAATGAGCAGTTCTTC. This sequence joins TRBV11-2 and TRBJ2-1; D possibly corresponds to TRBD2 (7 bases). The CDR3 has 16 residues. Germline CDR1 reads SGHAT; CDR2 reads FQNNGV. V was clipped by 5 bases and J by 7 bases, with 21 bases between them.

For this clone: Other nucleotide sequences in the sample specify the same CDR3. The CDR3 nucleotides are TGTGCCAGCAGTCCCGGCTATGGCTACACCTTC. Protein product: CASSPGYGYTF. This chain uses TRBV6-5 with TRBJ1-2; D unresolved. The germline V gene has CDR1 MNHEY and CDR2 SVGAGI. CDR3 length: 11 residues. Deletions cut 5 bases from V and 4 bases from J, with 5 bases between.

This clone was seen a handful of times. V is TRBV10-3 and J is TRBJ1-2; D is unclear. The CDR3 has 14 amino acids. CDR1 is ENHRY, CDR2 SYGVKD, per germline. Trimming left V 2 bases short and J 4 bases short, with 11 bases between. The chain's CDR3 is CAISEAAPTYGYTF. For the CDR3, the DNA is TGTGCCATCAGTGAGGCGGCTCCAACCTATGGCTACACCTTC.

The CDR3 DNA sequence: TGTGCCAGCAGCTTAAATTTCGCGGGTAATGAATATGGCTACACCTTC. Protein product: CASSLNFAGNEYGYTF. The chain recombines TRBV7-2 with TRBJ1-2; D is unresolved. The CDR3 sequence is 16 residues long. Between the trimmed V and J ends, which lost 2 bases and 5 bases, there was a span of 18 bases. Germline V CDR1 and CDR2: SGHTA, FQGNSA.

The chain recombines TRBV12-3 or TRBV12-4 with TRBJ1-2; D is uncertain. Trimming removed 3 bases from V and 6 bases from J, with 11 bases in between. The length of the CDR3 is 13 residues. The CDR3 loop is CASSLSGSDGYTF. In DNA, the CDR3 is TGTGCCAGCAGTTTGTCGGGGTCCGATGGCTACACCTTC.

The chain uses TRBV6-5 and TRBJ2-5; D remains unclear. This CDR3 has 12 amino acids. The V end lost 0 bases, the J end lost 5 bases, and 4 bases lay between the germline ends. CDR1 is MNHEY and CDR2 is SVGAGI in the germline V gene. For the CDR3, the DNA is TGTGCCAGCAGTTACTCGATGGAGACCCAGTACTTC. Translating it yields CASSYSMETQYF.

The gene calls are TRBV9 and TRBJ1-2; D is unresolved. Germline values: CDR1 SGDLS, CDR2 YYNGEE. This CDR3 has 16 residues. V was cut by 0 bases and J by 6 bases, with 18 bases left in between. CDR3 sequence (DNA): TGTGCCAGCAGCGTAGCATCCCGGACGGCCGCTGATGGCTACACCTTC. Its translation: CASSVASRTAADGYTF.

The gene calls are TRBV2 and TRBJ1-1; D perhaps matches TRBD1 (5 bases). V lost 8 bases and J 4 bases, leaving 11 bases between the germline ends. The germline V gene encodes CDR1 SNHLY and CDR2 FYNNEI. The CDR3 has 12 amino acids. This CDR3 is CASLVRATEAFF. Written as DNA, the CDR3 is TGTGCCAGCTTGGTCAGGGCCACTGAAGCTTTCTTT.

V usage is TRBV30 and J usage is TRBJ1-5; D is ambiguous. CDR1 is GTSNPN, CDR2 SVGIG, per germline (reference sequence). V was clipped by 7 bases and J by 1 base, with 11 bases between them. The CDR3 has 13 residues. The DNA for the CDR3 is TGTGCCTCAGGCGTTTCGAGCAATCAGCCCCAGCATTTT. This gives the protein CASGVSSNQPQHF. Drawing the rest from reference TRBV30 and TRBJ1-5, the complete variable domain is SQTIHQWPATLVQPVGSPLSLECTVEGTSNPNLYWYRQAAGRGLQLLFYSVGIGQISSEVPQNLSASRPQDRQFILSSKKLLLSDSGFYLCASGVSSNQPQHFGDGTRLSIL.